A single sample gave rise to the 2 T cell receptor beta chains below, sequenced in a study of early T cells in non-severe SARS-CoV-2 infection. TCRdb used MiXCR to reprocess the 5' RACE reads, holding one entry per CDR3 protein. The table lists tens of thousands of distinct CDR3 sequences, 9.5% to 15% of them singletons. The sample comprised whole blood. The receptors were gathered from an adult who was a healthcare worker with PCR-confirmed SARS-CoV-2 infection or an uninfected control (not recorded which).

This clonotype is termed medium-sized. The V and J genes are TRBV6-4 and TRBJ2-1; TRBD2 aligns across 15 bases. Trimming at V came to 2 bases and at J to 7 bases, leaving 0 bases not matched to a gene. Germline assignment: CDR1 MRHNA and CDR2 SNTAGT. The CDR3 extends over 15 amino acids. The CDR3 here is CASSDGTSGGNEQFF. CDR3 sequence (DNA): TGTGCCAGCAGTGACGGGACTAGCGGGGGGAATGAGCAGTTCTTC.

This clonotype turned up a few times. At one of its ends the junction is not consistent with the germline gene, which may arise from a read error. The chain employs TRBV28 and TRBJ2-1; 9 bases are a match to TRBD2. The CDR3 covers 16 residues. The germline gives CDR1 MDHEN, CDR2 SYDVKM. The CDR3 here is CANSTSTSGRLNEQFF. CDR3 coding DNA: TGTGCCAACAGTACCAGCACAAGCGGGAGGTTGAATGAGCAGTTCTTC.